A single sample gave rise to the 6 T cell receptor beta chains below, sequenced in a study of Ad26.COV2.S vaccination and SARS-CoV-2 variants. Clones were read by immunoSEQ multiplex PCR, and TCRdb kept only the in-frame ones, dropping some. The sample includes more than 300,000 clones, approximately 86% seen only once; the top ten take 2.1%. Noted treatment: around 19 received Ad26.COV2.S at low or high dose, single or two shots; several received placebo; per-sample allocation not given. Sampling happened 63 days after the first vaccine or placebo injection. The input for sequencing was peripheral blood, taken in a trial of Ad26.COV2.S vaccine versus placebo. These receptors originate from a person between 18 and 65 years old who received the Ad26.COV2.S COVID-19 vaccine or a placebo.

This clone appeared once. The chain couples TRBV5-4 to TRBJ1-6; D unclear. The germline V gene has CDR1 SGHNT and CDR2 YYREEE (reference sequence). The CDR3 spans 14 residues. Trimming stripped 0 bases from V and 14 bases from J, with 15 bases between. DNA of the CDR3: TGTGCCAGCAGCTTGGACATAGAGACCCGGGCCCTCCACTTT. Its translation: CASSLDIETRALHF.

The J gene is TRBJ2-1, the V gene TRBV6-5; D could derive from TRBD1 or TRBD2 (7 bases each). The germline V gene has CDR1 MNHEY and CDR2 SVGAGI. The V end was cut by 6 bases, the J end by 3 bases, with 15 bases between. The CDR3 totals 15 residues. The CDR3 sequence: CASSRQGGGYNEQFF. For the CDR3, the DNA is TGTGCCAGCAGCCGACAGGGAGGGGGCTACAATGAGCAGTTCTTC.

This rearrangement joins TRBV19 to TRBJ1-1; 7 bases map to TRBD1. The germline CDR1 and CDR2 sequences are LNHDA and SQIVND (reference sequence). V lost 5 bases and J lost 10; bases outside the gene matches: 16. The CDR3 loop spans 15 amino acids. The CDR3 is CASSSTYRGGSGAFF. The CDR3 coding sequence is TGTGCCAGTAGTTCTACCTACAGGGGAGGTTCGGGAGCTTTCTTT. Complete variable domain (other parts from reference TRBV19 and TRBJ1-1): DGGITQSPKYLFRKEGQNVTLSCEQNLNHDAMYWYRQDPGQGLRLIYYSQIVNDFQKGDIAEGYSVSREKKESFPLTVTSAQKNPTAFYLCASSSTYRGGSGAFFGQGTRLTVV.

V is TRBV10-3 and J is TRBJ1-1, with 11 positions matching TRBD1. The junction had 2 bases not matched to a gene; V was cut back by 8 bases and J by 6 bases. Germline V lookup: CDR1 ENHRY, CDR2 SYGVKD. The CDR3 spans 12 residues. DNA of the CDR3: TGTGCCATCGGGGGACAGGGGGCTGAAGCTTTCTTT. Protein sequence: CAIGGQGAEAFF.

The rearrangement uses TRBV5-5 and TRBJ1-1; a weak D match, TRBD1 (6 bases). Germline values: CDR1 SGHKS, CDR2 YYEKEE (reference sequence). CDR3 size: 15 residues. Trimming took 0 bases from V and 0 from J, leaving 9 bases between them. This CDR3 is CASSLEGQLNTEAFF. CDR3 bases: TGTGCCAGCAGCTTGGAAGGACAGCTGAACACTGAAGCTTTCTTT. The variable domain in full, completed from reference TRBV5-5 and TRBJ1-1, reads DAGVTQSPTHLIKTRGQQVTLRCSPISGHKSVSWYQQVLGQGPQFIFQYYEKEERGRGNFPDRFSARQFPNYSSELNVNALLLGDSALYLCASSLEGQLNTEAFFGQGTRLTVV.

The genes are TRBV10-2 and TRBJ2-7; TRBD1 matches at 9 bases. CDR3 length: 13 amino acids. Germline values: CDR1 WSHSY, CDR2 SAAADI. V was pared by 6 bases and J by 3 bases, with 3 bases of the junction left unmatched. CDR3 sequence (DNA): TGCGCCAGCAGAACAGGGGGCGGCTACGAGCAGTACTTC. It yields the protein CASRTGGGYEQYF.